The next 19 T cell receptor beta chains were all read from a single sample in a study of T-cell memory formation after mild COVID-19. MiXCR was run by TCRdb on the 5' RACE reads, yielding one entry per CDR3 protein. The sample yields 55,000 to 75,000 distinct CDR3 sequences, approximately 30% seen once. Sequencing was done on a sample of PBMCs or a T cell subset sorted from them (not recorded which). These TCRs come from a man between 18 and 35 years old who had mild COVID-19 (a few samples of this study predate the infection). Cell type and time point are not known.

The chain links TRBV29-1 to TRBJ1-2, with TRBD1 as a possible D gene (5 bases). The V end was cut by 6 bases, the J end by 3 bases, with 11 bases between. Germline CDR1 is SQVTM and CDR2 is ANQGSEA. CDR3 size: 12 residues. Here the CDR3 DNA reads TGCAGCGTCGTCCGGGGCGACTATGGCTACACCTTC. Translation: CSVVRGDYGYTF.

The chain recombines TRBV10-3 with TRBJ1-1; TRBD1 is a possible D gene (6 bases). The germline V gene encodes CDR1 ENHRY and CDR2 SYGVKD. V lost 3 bases, J lost 2 bases, and 10 bases lay in between. The CDR3 has 14 amino acids. The CDR3: CAISDRGHNTEAFF. Written as DNA, the CDR3 is TGTGCCATCAGTGATCGGGGGCACAACACTGAAGCTTTCTTT.

CDR3 nucleotides: TGTGCCAGCAGCTCCACTAGCGGCACAGATACGCAGTATTTT. Translating gives CASSSTSGTDTQYF. V gene TRBV7-9 combines with J gene TRBJ2-3; the match to TRBD2 covers 7 bases. The CDR3 contains 14 residues. Unmatched junction bases numbered 2, after V lost 4 bases and J lost 1 base. Germline V lookup: CDR1 SEHNR, CDR2 FQNEAQ (reference sequence).

This chain links TRBV10-2 with TRBJ2-7; no reliable D call. Germline V gene lookup returns CDR1 WSHSY and CDR2 SAAADI. Trimming removed 6 bases at V and 2 bases at J, with 8 bases between. The CDR3 runs 12 residues. The CDR3: CASRAETYEQYF. CDR3 coding DNA: TGCGCCAGCAGGGCAGAGACCTACGAGCAGTACTTC.

This clonotype has a handful of counts. CDR3 DNA: TGTGCCAGCAGCGCGGGGCAAGAGACCCAGTACTTC. This codes for CASSAGQETQYF. This chain links TRBV7-2 with TRBJ2-5; possible D gene TRBD2, 6 bases. Germline-derived CDR1 and CDR2 are SGHTA and FQGNSA. The V and J ends lost 5 bases and 2 bases respectively, with 6 bases between them. CDR3 length: 12 amino acids.

This clonotype was observed a handful of times. J is TRBJ2-1 and V is TRBV28; TRBD1 matches at 8 bases. Germline V gene sequence: CDR1 MDHEN, CDR2 SYDVKM. The CDR3 contains 13 residues. With 10 bases clipped from V and 3 bases from J, the junction kept 5 bases outside the gene matches. The CDR3 protein is CATRDRGYNEQFF. The CDR3 DNA is TGTGCCACCCGAGACAGGGGCTACAATGAGCAGTTCTTC.

Only a few counts were recorded for this clonotype. The chain couples TRBV25-1 to TRBJ1-1; D unclear. CDR1 is MGHDK, CDR2 SYGVNS, per germline. The V end was cut by 6 bases, the J end by 4 bases, with 21 bases between. The CDR3 totals 16 residues. CDR3 bases: TGTGCCAGCAGGAGGTGGGTGGATTCCGAGGGCACTGAAGCTTTCTTT. Protein sequence: CASRRWVDSEGTEAFF.

This chain connects TRBV19 to TRBJ2-7, with D perhaps TRBD1 (6 bases). Germline V gene lookup returns CDR1 LNHDA and CDR2 SQIVND (reference sequence). Trimming removed 6 bases from V and 0 bases from J, with 15 bases in between. CDR3 length: 15 amino acids. In DNA form, the CDR3 reads TGTGCCAGTAGCGGCGACAGGAGTCCCTCCTACGAGCAGTACTTC. This codes for CASSGDRSPSYEQYF.

This chain uses TRBV29-1 with TRBJ2-1, with D perhaps TRBD1 (6 bases). Trimming left V 3 bases short and J 2 bases short, with 17 bases between. This CDR3 has 16 residues. Germline V gives CDR1 SQVTM, CDR2 ANQGSEA. The CDR3 loop reads CSVENRDPGAYNEQFF. The CDR3 DNA reads TGCAGCGTTGAGAACAGGGACCCAGGCGCCTACAATGAGCAGTTCTTC.

This clonotype was seen only a few times. The chain is built from TRBV2 and TRBJ2-1; TRBD2 agrees at 11 bases. The CDR3 covers 13 residues. Trimming took 7 bases from V and 9 from J; bases not matched to a gene: 5. The V gene's germline CDR1 is SNHLY and CDR2 FYNNEI. CDR3 residues: CASNGLAGVEQFF. Written as DNA, the CDR3 is TGTGCCAGCAACGGACTAGCGGGTGTTGAGCAGTTCTTC.

The genes are TRBV12-3 or TRBV12-4 and TRBJ2-2, with unresolved D. The ends were cut back, 3 bases at V and 5 bases at J, with 7 bases in the middle. This CDR3 is 13 amino acids long. The CDR3 DNA is TGTGCCAGCAGTTTTCGTGAAACCGGGGAGCTGTTTTTT. Its protein product is CASSFRETGELFF.

This sequence joins TRBV5-1 and TRBJ2-5; D perhaps matches TRBD1 (5 bases). This CDR3 comprises 13 residues. Germline V lookup: CDR1 SGHRS, CDR2 YFSETQ. Trimming took off 1 base at V and 5 bases at J, with 9 bases between the two ends. The CDR3 protein is CASSLPGQETQYF. The CDR3 bases are TGCGCCAGCAGCTTGCCAGGGCAGGAGACCCAGTACTTC.

This clonotype was found a few times. The chain combines TRBV29-1 with TRBJ2-7; D is possibly TRBD2 (5 bases). The CDR3 sequence is 12 residues long. The germline CDR1 and CDR2 sequences are SQVTM and ANQGSEA. Trimming cost V 0 bases and J 5 bases, with 8 bases left between them. In nucleotides, the CDR3 is TGCAGCGTTGAAGATGGACTTCACGAGCAGTACGTC. Residues: CSVEDGLHEQYV.

The gene calls are TRBV30 and TRBJ2-1, with a tentative D call TRBD2 (6 bases). The CDR3 has 15 residues. CDR1 GTSNPN and CDR2 SVGIG come from the germline V gene (reference sequence). V lost 1 base, J lost 12 bases, and 22 bases lay in between. The DNA for the CDR3 is TGTGCCTGGAGTGACACCGGGACCGCGTTGGGGGGGCAGTTCTTC. Translated: CAWSDTGTALGGQFF.

This chain connects TRBV27 to TRBJ1-2; tentative D call: TRBD1 (6 bases). This CDR3 region has 16 residues. Trimming removed 2 bases at V and 1 base at J, with 14 bases between. CDR1 is MNHEY, CDR2 SMNVEV, per germline (reference sequence). DNA for the CDR3: TGTGCCAGCAGTTTAAACGCAAACAGGGTTAACTATGGCTACACCTTC. Its translation is CASSLNANRVNYGYTF.

This clonotype was seen a few times. This sequence joins TRBV5-1 and TRBJ2-5; D perhaps matches TRBD1 (5 bases). The CDR3 is 15 amino acids. With 2 bases removed from V and 4 bases from J, the gap between germline ends came to 15 bases. Looked up from germline, CDR1 is SGHRS and CDR2 is YFSETQ. In nucleotides, the CDR3 is TGCGCCAGCAGCTTTTTCGACAGCCCAGGAGAGACCCAGTACTTC. Amino acids: CASSFFDSPGETQYF. Using reference TRBV5-1 and TRBJ2-5 for the parts outside the CDR3, the full variable domain is KAGVTQTPRYLIKTRGQQVTLSCSPISGHRSVSWYQQTPGQGLQFLFEYFSETQRNKGNFPGRFSGRQFSNSRSEMNVSTLELGDSALYLCASSFFDSPGETQYFGPGTRLLVL.

This clonotype appeared once. The chain has TRBV29-1 and TRBJ2-5; tentatively, D is TRBD1 (6 bases). The V and J ends lost 3 bases and 5 bases respectively, with 10 bases between them. The length of the CDR3 is 12 residues. Germline CDR1 SQVTM, CDR2 ANQGSEA. The CDR3 region is CSVDWGRETQYF. The DNA of the CDR3 is TGCAGCGTTGACTGGGGGCGGGAGACCCAGTACTTC.

In its sample, this clonotype was seen a few times. This sequence joins TRBV7-2 and TRBJ2-1, with D unclear. Trimming cost V 1 base and J 0 bases, with 10 bases left between them. This CDR3 is built from 16 residues. Germline CDR1 reads SGHTA; CDR2 reads FQGNSA. CDR3 loop: CASSLVGTHSYNEQFF. The CDR3 coding sequence is TGTGCCAGCAGCTTAGTAGGCACCCACTCCTACAATGAGCAGTTCTTC.

This clonotype has more than one count but fewer than ten. It is likely a read error, because the conserved phenylalanine at the end of the CDR3 is missing. Because the CDR3's place on the DNA is in doubt, the DNA is left out and the CDR3 is given as listed by TCRdb. The chain combines TRBV5-6 with TRBJ1-1. Including both end residues, the CDR3 is 11 amino acids long. Germline CDR1 SGHDT, CDR2 YYEEEE. The CDR3 sequence is CASSPHRDGSS.